This T cell receptor (beta chain) was sequenced in a study of early T cells in non-severe SARS-CoV-2 infection. This CDR3 contains 15 residues. From germline, CDR1 is DFQATT and CDR2 SNEGSKA (reference sequence). V gave up 5 bases and J gave up 3 bases; unmatched junction bases: 9. This clonotype was seen ten or more times. In the library, individual cDNA molecules carried attached unique molecular identifiers. Each CDR3 protein is one row after TCRdb ran MiXCR on the 5' RACE reads. The sample lists under 70,000 distinct CDR3 sequences; roughly 5% were seen once. This clonotype originated in an adult who was a healthcare worker with PCR-confirmed SARS-CoV-2 infection or an uninfected control (not recorded which). The sequenced sample consisted of whole blood. The chain recombines TRBV20-1 with TRBJ2-1; 8 nucleotides line up with TRBD2. This CDR3 reads CSAGPLAGDYNEQFF. Here the CDR3 DNA reads TGCAGTGCTGGGCCCCTAGCGGGCGACTACAATGAGCAGTTCTTC.